Sequencing of this T cell receptor (beta chain) was carried out in a study of blood T cell repertoires in COVID-19. Overall study: Samples representing acute and convalescent COVID-19 were sourced from the United States, Italy and Spain.

Original handling: For nucleated cells, counts were estimated from reference gene primer amplification. The data were produced by immunoSEQ multiplex PCR, yet TCRdb's version contains in-frame clones alone and is incomplete. V and J calls and clone size come straight from that table; D and trimming were deduced from the DNA. The profile shows 110,000 or so clones, 75% to 90% of them singletons. CDR1 and CDR2 from the germline V gene are SGHRS and YFSETQ. Losses at the gene ends were 4 bases for V and 6 bases for J; bases not matched to a gene: 10. The CDR3 covers 15 residues. This clone was counted many times.

Sequenced sample: peripheral blood. The chain employs TRBV5-1 and TRBJ1-2; 9 nucleotides agree with TRBD1. The TCR was taken from a woman in her 50s with acute or convalescent COVID-19. The CDR3 DNA follows: TGCGCCAGCAGCCTTACAGGGGGCGCTGAAGATGGCTACACCTTC. Translation gives CASSLTGGAEDGYTF. The full variable domain, its missing parts supplied by reference TRBV5-1 and TRBJ1-2, is KAGVTQTPRYLIKTRGQQVTLSCSPISGHRSVSWYQQTPGQGLQFLFEYFSETQRNKGNFPGRFSGRQFSNSRSEMNVSTLELGDSALYLCASSLTGGAEDGYTFGSGTRLTVV.